The 8 T cell receptor beta chains in this list originate from one sample, sequenced in a study of blood T cells in healthy people across ages. Together with a sample-barcoded 5' primer, a J-beta primer mix was included in a second PCR lasting about 6 to 11 cycles. TCRdb fed the 5' RACE reads into MiXCR, producing one record per CDR3 protein. There are 1.5 million to 2 million distinct CDR3 sequences in the sample; roughly 50% occur only once, and 2.1% lies in the top ten. Sequenced: blood. These receptor sequences come from a woman aged 40 to 50 in good health.

In regard to this clonotype: One end of the junction fails to match germline, which may point to a read error. The CDR3 region is CANSLTQNNYGYTF. CDR3 DNA: TGTGCCAACAGCTTAACACAGAACAACTATGGCTACACCTTC. The V and J genes are TRBV7-3 and TRBJ1-2; unclear D gene. This CDR3 region has 14 residues. Germline V lookup: CDR1 SGHTA, CDR2 FQGTGA. Looking up the rest from reference TRBV7-3 and TRBJ1-2 gives the full variable domain: GAGVSQTPSNKVTEKGKYVELRCDPISGHTALYWYRQSLGQGPEFLIYFQGTGAADDSGLPNDRFFAVRPEGSVSTLKIQRTERGDSAVYLCANSLTQNNYGYTFGSGTRLTVV.

This clonotype was recorded a few times. The genes are TRBV3-1 and TRBJ2-5; D perhaps matches TRBD2 (5 bases). Trimming took off 0 bases at V and 8 bases at J, with 10 bases between the two ends. From germline, CDR1 is LGHDT and CDR2 YNNKEL (reference sequence). CDR3 size: 13 residues. CDR3 amino acids: CASSQDRRNTQYF. CDR3 nucleotides: TGTGCCAGCAGCCAAGATCGGAGGAACACCCAGTACTTC.

The chain links TRBV7-3 to TRBJ1-1; a possible D gene is TRBD1 (6 bases). This CDR3 is built from 15 residues. The germline CDR1 and CDR2 sequences are SGHTA and FQGTGA. Trimming stripped 1 base from V and 1 base from J, with 10 bases between. This chain's CDR3 is CASSLIIRGNTEAFF. The CDR3 bases are TGTGCCAGCAGCTTAATCATCAGGGGGAACACTGAAGCTTTCTTT. The full variable domain, in which reference TRBV7-3 and TRBJ1-1 provide the parts outside the CDR3, is GAGVSQTPSNKVTEKGKYVELRCDPISGHTALYWYRQSLGQGPEFLIYFQGTGAADDSGLPNDRFFAVRPEGSVSTLKIQRTERGDSAVYLCASSLIIRGNTEAFFGQGTRLTVV.

The gene calls are TRBV29-1 and TRBJ2-1; 8 nucleotides match TRBD2. Germline lookup yields CDR1 SQVTM and CDR2 ANQGSEA. The trim removed 6 bases at V and 10 bases at J, leaving 14 bases unmatched. This CDR3 spans 14 amino acids. This chain's CDR3 is CSVLTSGFSYEQFF. CDR3 DNA: TGCAGCGTGCTTACTAGCGGTTTTTCCTACGAGCAGTTCTTC.

This clonotype was detected only a few times. The V call is TRBV6-4, the J call TRBJ2-1; D may be TRBD1 (6 bases). V was shortened by 3 bases and J by 5 bases, with 8 bases between the two germline ends. The germline V gene encodes CDR1 MRHNA and CDR2 SNTAGT. The CDR3 sequence is 13 residues long. In DNA, the CDR3 is TGTGCCAGCAGTGAACAGGGCCACAATGAGCAGTTCTTC. It translates to CASSEQGHNEQFF.

This chain joins TRBV5-1 and TRBJ2-5; D not certain. This CDR3 region has 14 residues. V lost 0 bases to trimming and J lost 5 bases, with 11 bases between them. The germline gives CDR1 SGHRS, CDR2 YFSETQ. The CDR3 sequence: CASSLEQIRETQYF. The CDR3 DNA reads TGCGCCAGCAGCTTGGAACAAATTAGGGAGACCCAGTACTTC.

This chain uses TRBV18 with TRBJ2-7; a possible D gene is TRBD2 (6 bases). The CDR3 consists of 15 residues. Trimming removed 0 bases from V and 2 bases from J, with 11 bases in between. From germline, CDR1 is KGHSH and CDR2 LQKENI. As DNA, the CDR3 is TGTGCCAGCTCACCACCTGGAGGGACGGCCTACGAGCAGTACTTC. As protein: CASSPPGGTAYEQYF.

The rearrangement joins TRBV6-2 or TRBV6-3 to TRBJ2-3; TRBD1 agrees at 8 bases. Trimming removed 6 bases from V and 6 bases from J; junction bases left unmatched: 8. Germline V gene data show CDR1 as MNHEY and CDR2 as SVGEGT. CDR3 length equals 14 residues. The CDR3 DNA reads as TGTGCCAGCAGACTATGGACAGGGTCGGATACGCAGTATTTT. This gives the protein CASRLWTGSDTQYF.